This TCR beta chain was captured by sequencing in a study of blood T cell repertoires in COVID-19. Looking at the study overall: Material from acute and convalescent COVID-19 was sourced from the United States, Italy and Spain. From T cells, B-cell-depleted T cells, or PBMCs came the material, which was cDNA or gDNA.

In the study's own analysis: Reference gene primer amplification gave estimated nucleated cell counts. The assay was immunoSEQ multiplex PCR, and TCRdb's table has in-frame clones only and misses some. For V, J and clone size, that table is used; D and trimming come from the DNA. Among fewer than 300,000 clones listed, 82% were seen once. With 6 bases removed from V and 14 bases from J, the gap between germline ends came to 20 bases. CDR3 length: 13 amino acids. Germline values: CDR1 SGHTA, CDR2 FQGNSA. This clone was counted once. This chain joins TRBV7-2 and TRBJ2-1; D might be TRBD2 (5 bases). The specimen sequenced was peripheral blood. The receptor's source is a woman aged 18-29 years with acute or convalescent COVID-19. CDR3 protein: CASRFSLPGIEFF. CDR3 nucleotide sequence: TGTGCCAGCAGATTTTCGCTGCCGGGAATCGAGTTCTTC.